These 26 T cell receptor beta chains originate from one sample sequenced in a study of persistence of HIV-infected CD4 T cells. Anti-CD3/anti-CD28 beads served as a nonspecific positive control stimulus. CD4+ T cells upregulating both CD40 ligand and CD69 were sorted as responding cells. These receptors lack a known antigen. Sequencing used immunoSEQ version 4 in survey mode. Using immunoSEQ multiplex PCR, the repertoire was profiled, and TCRdb retains in-frame clones only, with some absent. The data contain around 39,000 clones, around 90% of them singletons. The source was CD4+ T cells sorted from PBMCs after roughly 18-hour stimulation, collected from a patient who received antiretroviral therapy. The origin of the receptors is an adult man with HIV who was CMV-seropositive.

This sequence joins TRBV9 and TRBJ2-1; 7 bases line up with TRBD1. The CDR3 runs 15 residues. Germline V gives CDR1 SGDLS, CDR2 YYNGEE. The ends lost 0 bases at V and 3 bases at J; junction bases unmatched: 3. The chain's CDR3 is CASSVGGDSYNEQFF. For the CDR3, the DNA is TGTGCCAGCAGCGTAGGAGGGGACAGCTACAATGAGCAGTTCTTC.

This clone was seen just once. The CDR3 DNA reads TGTGCCAGCAGCGACACGGACAGGGATCTCTATGGCTACACCTTC. Protein sequence: CASSDTDRDLYGYTF. The V call is TRBV5-5, the J call TRBJ1-2; 8 bases agree with TRBD1. Germline loops: CDR1 SGHKS, CDR2 YYEKEE (reference sequence). There are 15 residues in the CDR3. V was clipped by 4 bases and J by 4 bases; unmatched bases: 9.

CDR3 residues: CASSIFENTGELFF. CDR3 in DNA: TGTGCCAGTAGTATATTCGAGAACACCGGGGAGCTGTTTTTT. The genes are TRBV19 and TRBJ2-2; D remains unclear. CDR1 LNHDA and CDR2 SQIVND come from the germline V gene (reference sequence). CDR3 length: 14 residues. Trimming took off 2 bases at V and 1 base at J, with 5 bases between the two ends.

The chain carries TRBV9 and TRBJ1-6; D call uncertain. CDR3 length: 14 amino acids. With 1 base removed from V and 4 bases from J, the gap between germline ends came to 6 bases. Germline V gene lookup returns CDR1 SGDLS and CDR2 YYNGEE. The DNA for the CDR3 is TGTGCCAGCAGCGTAAAACAGTATAATTCACCCCTCCACTTT. It codes for CASSVKQYNSPLHF.

The V and J genes are TRBV6-1 and TRBJ1-2; D perhaps matches TRBD1 (5 bases). CDR1 is MNHNS and CDR2 is SASEGT in the germline V gene. The CDR3 covers 13 residues. V lost 7 bases and J 6 bases, leaving 15 bases between the germline ends. CDR3 region: CASNLRGVDGYTF. Here the CDR3 DNA reads TGTGCCAGCAACCTACGGGGGGTGGATGGCTACACCTTC.

V usage is TRBV6-4 and J usage is TRBJ1-2; D gene ambiguous. The CDR3 runs to 15 residues. Germline V gene lookup returns CDR1 MRHNA and CDR2 SNTAGT. V shed 4 bases and J shed 2 bases, with 14 bases lying between them. CDR3 in DNA: TGTGCCAGCAGTGTGGCCACTGGGATGAACTATGGCTACACCTTC. It is translated as CASSVATGMNYGYTF.

This clone appeared once. This CDR3 reads CASSAGLAYNEQFF. In DNA form, the CDR3 reads TGTGCCAGCAGCGCGGGACTAGCATACAATGAGCAGTTCTTC. The chain joins TRBV7-2 to TRBJ2-1, with 9 nucleotides matching TRBD2. Germline V lookup: CDR1 SGHTA, CDR2 FQGNSA. The CDR3 has 14 amino acids. Trimming removed 5 bases from V and 4 bases from J; junction bases left unmatched: 3.

The genes are TRBV5-1 and TRBJ1-1; D remains ambiguous. CDR1 and CDR2 (germline): SGHRS, YFSETQ. Trimming took off 6 bases at V and 0 bases at J, with 12 bases between the two ends. The CDR3 runs to 14 residues. The CDR3 nucleotides are TGCGCCAGCACCTCGGGCGGGGTGAACACTGAAGCTTTCTTT. This translates into CASTSGGVNTEAFF. Based on the CDR3 plus reference TRBV5-1 and TRBJ1-1, the full variable domain is KAGVTQTPRYLIKTRGQQVTLSCSPISGHRSVSWYQQTPGQGLQFLFEYFSETQRNKGNFPGRFSGRQFSNSRSEMNVSTLELGDSALYLCASTSGGVNTEAFFGQGTRLTVV.

The V call is TRBV2, the J call TRBJ2-1; 12 bases line up with TRBD1. Germline values: CDR1 SNHLY, CDR2 FYNNEI. J gave up 14 bases and V 4 bases, and 15 bases lay outside the gene matches. The CDR3 is 16 amino acids. CDR3 protein: CASSAQRGQGAPMKFF. CDR3 nucleotides: TGTGCCAGCAGTGCCCAACGGGGACAGGGGGCCCCCATGAAGTTCTTC.

This chain connects TRBV15 to TRBJ2-3; D is tentatively TRBD1 or TRBD2 (5 bases each). Trimming pared 6 bases from V and 1 base from J, leaving 17 bases between. Germline loops: CDR1 LNHNV, CDR2 YYDKDF (reference sequence). The CDR3 is made up of 16 amino acids. The CDR3 region has the DNA TGTGCCACCAGTGGGGGTAGTAGGAGTGGCACAGATACGCAGTATTTT. Its translation is CATSGGSRSGTDTQYF.

V usage is TRBV28 and J usage is TRBJ1-2; tentative D call: TRBD1 (6 bases). The germline V and J ends were trimmed by 2 bases and 0 bases, with 13 bases remaining between them. The germline CDR1 and CDR2 sequences are MDHEN and SYDVKM. The CDR3 sequence is 16 residues long. For the CDR3, the DNA is TGTGCCAGCAGTTTAGGGGGCCGCCCGGCTAACTATGGCTACACCTTC. Translated, it gives CASSLGGRPANYGYTF.

This clone was seen only a few times. This chain connects TRBV2 to TRBJ1-5; D might be TRBD1 (6 bases). Trimming pared 4 bases from V and 6 bases from J, leaving 13 bases between. The CDR3 runs 14 residues. The germline gives CDR1 SNHLY, CDR2 FYNNEI. CDR3 bases: TGTGCCAGCAGTGCGGAGGGGGAAGGTCAGCCCCAGCATTTT. Its protein product is CASSAEGEGQPQHF.

This rearrangement joins TRBV5-4 to TRBJ2-7; 8 bases map to TRBD1. V was clipped by 3 bases and J by 3 bases; unmatched bases: 2. Germline CDR1 reads SGHNT; CDR2 reads YYREEE (reference sequence). CDR3 size: 13 residues. In DNA form, the CDR3 reads TGTGCCAGCAGCTCCGGGACAGGCTACGAGCAGTACTTC. The encoded protein is CASSSGTGYEQYF.

The chain is built from TRBV5-1 and TRBJ2-7; 13 bases fit TRBD2. V shed 3 bases, J shed 6 bases, and the junction held 6 bases outside the gene matches. The CDR3 length is 15 residues. From germline, CDR1 is SGHRS and CDR2 YFSETQ. CDR3 region: CASSSTSGGPFEQYF. The CDR3 bases are TGCGCCAGCAGCTCGACTAGCGGGGGGCCCTTCGAGCAGTACTTC. Filled out from reference TRBV5-1 and TRBJ2-7, the complete variable domain reads KAGVTQTPRYLIKTRGQQVTLSCSPISGHRSVSWYQQTPGQGLQFLFEYFSETQRNKGNFPGRFSGRQFSNSRSEMNVSTLELGDSALYLCASSSTSGGPFEQYFGPGTRLTVT.

V usage is TRBV24-1 and J usage is TRBJ1-1; D is undetermined. CDR3 length: 13 residues. The V gene's germline CDR1 is KGHDR and CDR2 SFDVKD. V was clipped by 5 bases and J by 1 base, with 7 bases between them. The CDR3 sequence: CATSGRGNTEAFF. CDR3 sequence (DNA): TGTGCCACCAGTGGTCGGGGGAACACTGAAGCTTTCTTT.

The chain combines TRBV24-1 with TRBJ2-3; D gene unclear. This CDR3 has 13 amino acids. The V and J ends lost 9 bases and 0 bases respectively, with 9 bases between them. Looked up from germline, CDR1 is KGHDR and CDR2 is SFDVKD. The CDR3 DNA reads TGTGCCACCCTTGGGAAGAGCACAGATACGCAGTATTTT. It yields the protein CATLGKSTDTQYF.

This chain connects TRBV6-5 to TRBJ1-4; TRBD1 is a possible D gene (5 bases). The CDR3 is 15 amino acids. Germline loops: CDR1 MNHEY, CDR2 SVGAGI. The ends were cut back, 4 bases at V and 3 bases at J, with 12 bases in the middle. The CDR3 protein is CASSLTRGANEKLFF. The CDR3 nucleotides are TGTGCCAGCAGTTTGACCCGAGGGGCTAATGAAAAACTGTTTTTT.

The rearrangement links TRBV7-6 to TRBJ2-1; 9 positions agree with TRBD1. The CDR3 runs 15 residues. The germline gives CDR1 SGHVS, CDR2 FNYEAQ. V was clipped by 1 base and J by 6 bases; unmatched bases: 4. The CDR3 here is CASSLGTGEINEQFF. CDR3 coding DNA: TGTGCCAGCAGCTTAGGGACAGGGGAGATCAATGAGCAGTTCTTC.

V is TRBV7-8 and J is TRBJ1-5; no reliable D call. Per the germline V gene, CDR1 is SGHVS and CDR2 is FQNEAQ. The CDR3 extends over 13 amino acids. Trimming removed 1 base at V and 9 bases at J, with 10 bases between. DNA for the CDR3: TGTGCCAGCAGCTTAGACATTCCACGGCCCCAGCATTTT. Protein sequence: CASSLDIPRPQHF.

This chain connects TRBV6-5 to TRBJ2-6, with 7 bases identical to TRBD2. The germline V gene has CDR1 MNHEY and CDR2 SVGAGI. This CDR3 region has 15 residues. The ends lost 7 bases at V and 0 bases at J; junction bases unmatched: 3. CDR3 in amino acids: CASTSGGSGANVLTF. CDR3 sequence (DNA): TGTGCCAGCACCTCGGGAGGCTCTGGGGCCAACGTCCTGACTTTC.

The chain joins TRBV24-1 to TRBJ2-1; maybe TRBD2 (5 bases). V was trimmed by 3 bases and J by 7 bases, leaving 15 bases between them. The CDR3 covers 15 residues. The V gene's germline CDR1 is KGHDR and CDR2 SFDVKD. This CDR3 is CATSDPQFRGNEQFF. The CDR3 nucleotides read TGTGCCACCAGTGATCCACAATTCCGAGGGAATGAGCAGTTCTTC.

This chain links TRBV6-5 with TRBJ1-6; D remains unclear. Germline values: CDR1 MNHEY, CDR2 SVGAGI. V lost 2 bases, J lost 0 bases, and 8 bases lay in between. The CDR3 spans 16 residues. CDR3 sequence (DNA): TGTGCCAGCAGTTACGGCAGAAGCTCCTATAATTCACCCCTCCACTTT. Translation: CASSYGRSSYNSPLHF.

The rearrangement links TRBV29-1 to TRBJ2-7, with D perhaps TRBD1 (6 bases). V lost 4 bases to trimming and J lost 3 bases, with 13 bases between them. The CDR3 totals 13 residues. Germline CDR1 SQVTM, CDR2 ANQGSEA. CDR3 residues: CSVGQGINYEQYF. The CDR3 nucleotides read TGCAGCGTTGGTCAGGGGATAAACTACGAGCAGTACTTC.

The chain combines TRBV18 with TRBJ2-1; D perhaps matches TRBD2 (5 bases). Germline assignment: CDR1 KGHSH and CDR2 LQKENI. Deletions cut 2 bases from V and 8 bases from J, with 10 bases between. The CDR3 spans 13 residues. The CDR3 protein is CASSPTARDEQFF. As DNA, the CDR3 is TGTGCCAGCTCACCAACGGCGAGGGATGAGCAGTTCTTC.

V and J are TRBV6-2 or TRBV6-3 and TRBJ1-2; D might be TRBD1 (6 bases). The V end lost 4 bases, the J end lost 0 bases, and 12 bases lay between the germline ends. The CDR3 loop spans 15 amino acids. CDR1 is MNHEY, CDR2 SVGEGT, per germline. The CDR3 region is CASSSFRGANYGYTF. The CDR3 region has the DNA TGTGCCAGCAGTTCTTTCAGGGGTGCTAACTATGGCTACACCTTC.

The rearrangement joins TRBV5-1 to TRBJ2-7; D might be TRBD1 (5 bases). Trimming left V 4 bases short and J 5 bases short, with 25 bases between. CDR3 size: 17 residues. Germline-derived CDR1 and CDR2 are SGHRS and YFSETQ. The CDR3 DNA reads as TGCGCCAGCAGCCCCGCCATTAATAGACAGTTATTGGACGAGCAGTACTTC. Translated: CASSPAINRQLLDEQYF. The full variable domain, completed using reference TRBV5-1 and TRBJ2-7, is KAGVTQTPRYLIKTRGQQVTLSCSPISGHRSVSWYQQTPGQGLQFLFEYFSETQRNKGNFPGRFSGRQFSNSRSEMNVSTLELGDSALYLCASSPAINRQLLDEQYFGPGTRLTVT.